This T cell receptor (beta chain) emerged from a study of circulating CD8 cells and anti-PD-1 response in melanoma. About the research overall: Nivolumab was given intravenously at 3 mg/kg every 2 weeks. Non-responders showed stable or progressive disease; responders showed complete or partial response.

From live CD3+CD8+TCRalphabeta+ cells, four PD-1 and/or TIGIT subsets were sorted. This clonotype appeared a few times. Antigen specificity is unknown. CDR3 length: 13 amino acids. Germline lookup yields CDR1 LNHDA and CDR2 SQIVND (reference sequence). V lost 10 bases, J lost 7 bases, and 9 bases stayed unmatched. General observations from the study: At M1, fewer than 8% of TRB clonotypes appeared in multiple subsets.

TCR libraries were prepared from roughly 14 ng of total RNA with the QIAseq Immune Repertoire TCR panel. TCRdb itself ran the reads through MiXCR, one entry per CDR3 protein. The sample lists about 800 distinct CDR3 sequences; 9.5% to 15% were seen once. The chain uses TRBV19 and TRBJ2-1; 8 bases are a match to TRBD1. The receptor was isolated from a human donor with melanoma. The specimen comprised CD8+ T cells from PBMCs, sampled at baseline or after one month of anti-PD-1 therapy (not recorded which). This CDR3 reads CATGSGGWNEQFF. DNA for the CDR3: TGTGCCACCGGGTCAGGGGGCTGGAATGAGCAGTTCTTC.